This T cell receptor (beta chain) was identified in a study of blood T cell repertoires in COVID-19 (TCRdb year 2020). In the study overall: Collaborator samples came from the United States, Italy and Spain and covered acute and convalescent phases of COVID-19. Where available, HLA class I and class II types were taken from metadata supplied by the sample provider and were not determined by assay-based typing. The dataset comprised deeply sampled blood TCRbeta repertoires from subjects exposed to, actively infected with, or recovered from COVID-19. Nearly every sample came with metadata listing a de-identified subject ID, COVID-19 status, age in years and sex. The repertoires were released in a freely available public database intended as a resource for research on the immune response to SARS-CoV-2. The samples were drawn from the first 160 participants of the ongoing ImmuneRACE study and from about 1,200 subjects provided by 6 global collaborators. The material from the prospective study consisted of cDNA or gDNA derived from T cells, B-cell-depleted T cells, or PBMCs.

About this clone itself: Its antigen remains unidentified. Base qualities are not provided; no much larger clone lies one nucleotide away.

General study outcomes and caveats: The amount of clinical and demographic metadata varied by source and participant and was provided uncurated.

Counted from cysteine to phenylalanine, this CDR3 has 10 amino acids. The DNA shown is the 30-base CDR3, in frame from base 1. The junction shows trimming of 10 bases on V and 5 bases on J, plus 9 bases between the germline ends. CDR1 SGHNT and CDR2 YYREEE are derived from the germline V gene (reference sequence). Collaborating institutions collected whole blood in K2EDTA tubes following their own protocols. For TCRbeta analysis, collaborators shipped samples in one of three forms: frozen whole blood, isolated PBMCs, or DNA extracted from either of those sample types. The immunoSEQ Assay, a bias-controlled multiplex PCR, was used to amplify TCRbeta CDR3 regions from genomic DNA. Per the original workflow: The number of nucleated cells in each sample was estimated from the amplification of reference gene primers within the assay. To quantify the absolute abundance of each unique TCRbeta CDR3 rearrangement, sequence reads were collapsed and filtered. For each sample, productive Simpson clonality was calculated by taking the square root of Simpson's diversity index across productive rearrangements. TCRdb mirrors the immuneACCESS table, restricted to in-frame sequences. Some clones are absent from its copies; in checked studies, under half trace to an unresolved V gene, and the reason for the others is unknown. Clonal size and the V and J genes are those of that table, whereas D and trimming came from the DNA. This sample comprises 200,000 to 250,000 clones, about 82% of them detected only once. Of the sample, 9% to 15% is held by the ten largest clones.

The source is a man aged 80 or over with acute or convalescent COVID-19. Recombination linked TRBV5-4 to TRBJ1-2; the D segment could be TRBD1, given 5 matching bases. The sample taken for sequencing was peripheral blood. The CDR3 region reads CAVRQYGYTF. The DNA sequence reads TGTGCCGTTCGACAGTATGGCTACACCTTC.